This is a list of T cell receptor beta chains from one sample in a study of T cell repertoires in cytomegalovirus infection. TCRdb reprocessed the reads via MiXCR and lists one record per CDR3 protein. This table has around 180,000 distinct CDR3 sequences, roughly 28% appearing once. The sample taken for sequencing was PBMCs. These receptor sequences come from a human donor in good health (CMV status not recorded). Some clones in this sample may be carry-over from other donors' samples. Both conserved end residues are part of each CDR3.

j_gene: TRBJ2-1
v_gene: TRBV7-3
CDR3aa: CASSPGLPNEQFF

j_gene: TRBJ1-3
v_gene: TRBV11-2
CDR3aa: CASREASGNTIYF

j_gene: TRBJ2-1
v_gene: TRBV4-1
CDR3aa: CASSRMRLDMGDEQFF

j_gene: TRBJ1-1
v_gene: TRBV7-9
CDR3aa: CASSLVGGGQRTEAFF

j_gene: TRBJ2-1
v_gene: TRBV2
CDR3aa: CASSDGGGGMYNEQFF

j_gene: TRBJ2-6
v_gene: TRBV7-2
CDR3aa: CASSSGGDRGPGANVLTF

j_gene: TRBJ2-1
v_gene: TRBV7-9
CDR3aa: CASKASGGENEQFF

j_gene: TRBJ2-7
v_gene: TRBV12-5
CDR3aa: CASGPPSGRRGSEQYF

j_gene: TRBJ2-5
v_gene: TRBV18
CDR3aa: CASSPEKTQYF

j_gene: TRBJ1-1
v_gene: TRBV6-2/TRBV6-3
CDR3aa: CASMRWPMNTEAFF

j_gene: TRBJ2-2
v_gene: TRBV7-2
CDR3aa: CASSPRGGTPNTGELFF

j_gene: TRBJ2-7
v_gene: TRBV7-2
CDR3aa: CASSLAFGSYEQYF

j_gene: TRBJ1-2
v_gene: TRBV29-1
CDR3aa: CSARTGAYGYTF

j_gene: TRBJ1-6
v_gene: TRBV2
CDR3aa: CASGSEGHSPLHF

j_gene: TRBJ2-5
v_gene: TRBV20-1
CDR3aa: CSARDRGQPDQETQYF

j_gene: TRBJ2-1
v_gene: TRBV12-3/TRBV12-4
CDR3aa: CASSPRGSTSGGPYYEQFF

j_gene: TRBJ1-2
v_gene: TRBV4-1
CDR3aa: CASSQEGTGGLYGYTF

j_gene: TRBJ2-7
v_gene: TRBV3-1
CDR3aa: CASSQTAAGASYEQYF

j_gene: TRBJ1-2
v_gene: TRBV7-2
CDR3aa: CASSLAGSNYGYTF

j_gene: TRBJ2-7
v_gene: TRBV7-9
CDR3aa: CASSPQGEGYEQYF

j_gene: TRBJ2-3
v_gene: TRBV10-3
CDR3aa: CAISGLAGMTDTQYF

j_gene: TRBJ2-3
v_gene: TRBV19
CDR3aa: CASRTAGTDTQYF

j_gene: TRBJ1-6
v_gene: TRBV3-1
CDR3aa: CASSQGTGRDSPLHF

j_gene: TRBJ1-5
v_gene: TRBV6-1
CDR3aa: CASSYDGNSNQPQHF

j_gene: TRBJ1-2
v_gene: TRBV7-3
CDR3aa: CASSLSGTDRTGYTF

j_gene: TRBJ1-5
v_gene: TRBV4-1
CDR3aa: CASSQEDRAEPQHF

j_gene: TRBJ1-4
v_gene: TRBV6-5
CDR3aa: CASSYSSGTNNEKLFF

j_gene: TRBJ2-7
v_gene: TRBV7-8
CDR3aa: CASSLKIGTEQYF

j_gene: TRBJ1-1
v_gene: TRBV7-8
CDR3aa: CASSSQGAQTEAFF

j_gene: TRBJ1-2
v_gene: TRBV28
CDR3aa: CASTEGKVGPRGYGYTF

j_gene: TRBJ2-7
v_gene: TRBV7-2
CDR3aa: CASSLLVREQYF

j_gene: TRBJ1-2
v_gene: TRBV27
CDR3aa: CASSLTGTGGYTF

j_gene: TRBJ1-1
v_gene: TRBV19
CDR3aa: CASSSTGTLNTEAFF

j_gene: TRBJ1-2
v_gene: TRBV7-2
CDR3aa: CASSFDGGLKYGYTF

j_gene: TRBJ1-2
v_gene: TRBV5-6
CDR3aa: CASSLDLAGNYGYTF

j_gene: TRBJ1-1
v_gene: TRBV25-1
CDR3aa: CASRPLGESTEAFF

j_gene: TRBJ2-1
v_gene: TRBV20-1
CDR3aa: CSVFRGTGSYNEQFF

j_gene: TRBJ1-4
v_gene: TRBV20-1
CDR3aa: CSALQGGEKLFF

j_gene: TRBJ1-2
v_gene: TRBV4-2
CDR3aa: CASSQDFRGMNGYTF

j_gene: TRBJ1-5
v_gene: TRBV7-9
CDR3aa: CASSSGFNQPQHF

j_gene: TRBJ1-5
v_gene: TRBV19
CDR3aa: CASSIEDRDQQPQHF

j_gene: TRBJ1-2
v_gene: TRBV28
CDR3aa: CASRGTPYGYTF

j_gene: TRBJ1-3
v_gene: TRBV7-8
CDR3aa: CASSYSASPSGNTIYF

j_gene: TRBJ1-2
v_gene: TRBV11-2
CDR3aa: CASSFGDVGGYTF

j_gene: TRBJ2-1
v_gene: TRBV6-1
CDR3aa: CASSTDSGEHNEQFF

j_gene: TRBJ2-1
v_gene: TRBV7-2
CDR3aa: CASSLGRSAGAYNEQFF

j_gene: TRBJ1-1
v_gene: TRBV19
CDR3aa: CASSNRGNTEAFF

j_gene: TRBJ2-7
v_gene: TRBV7-2
CDR3aa: CASSLAGGLYEQYF

j_gene: TRBJ1-4
v_gene: TRBV4-1
CDR3aa: CASSHTGEKLFF

j_gene: TRBJ2-1
v_gene: TRBV2
CDR3aa: CASISYNEQFF

j_gene: TRBJ1-1
v_gene: TRBV6-2/TRBV6-3
CDR3aa: CASSYRLIRNTEAFF

j_gene: TRBJ1-2
v_gene: TRBV6-2/TRBV6-3
CDR3aa: CASRYYGGYTF

j_gene: TRBJ1-6
v_gene: TRBV6-5
CDR3aa: CASSPRRGHSPLHF

j_gene: TRBJ2-4
v_gene: TRBV20-1
CDR3aa: CSARGGGGENIQYF

j_gene: TRBJ1-2
v_gene: TRBV7-6
CDR3aa: CASSGYRTGERNYGYTF

j_gene: TRBJ1-1
v_gene: TRBV2
CDR3aa: CASRRGENTEAFF

j_gene: TRBJ2-1
v_gene: TRBV11-1
CDR3aa: CASSLLRSEQFF

j_gene: TRBJ1-3
v_gene: TRBV7-8
CDR3aa: CASSANPALSGNTIYF

j_gene: TRBJ1-4
v_gene: TRBV7-2
CDR3aa: CASSLGQNEKLFF